The present entry profiles one TCR beta chain with its context. This sample was taken from a study of T cell responses to AZD1222 COVID-19 vaccine. Germline CDR1 reads SGHRS; CDR2 reads YFSETQ. CDR3 length: 15 residues. V was trimmed by 0 bases and J by 4 bases, leaving 12 bases between them. The protocol was immunoSEQ multiplex PCR, while the TCRdb copy is restricted to in-frame clones and leaves out a portion. The sample lists about 110,000 clones, about nine tenths occurring once. This sample comprised peripheral blood, obtained 28 days after the second AZD1222 dose. This sequence was found in an adult who received the AZD1222 COVID-19 vaccine. The V gene is TRBV5-1, the J gene TRBJ2-3, with D possibly being TRBD1 or TRBD2 (6 bases each). The CDR3 DNA reads as TGCGCCAGCAGCTTGGGACTAGGGGGTGCAGATACGCAGTATTTT. It is translated as CASSLGLGGADTQYF.